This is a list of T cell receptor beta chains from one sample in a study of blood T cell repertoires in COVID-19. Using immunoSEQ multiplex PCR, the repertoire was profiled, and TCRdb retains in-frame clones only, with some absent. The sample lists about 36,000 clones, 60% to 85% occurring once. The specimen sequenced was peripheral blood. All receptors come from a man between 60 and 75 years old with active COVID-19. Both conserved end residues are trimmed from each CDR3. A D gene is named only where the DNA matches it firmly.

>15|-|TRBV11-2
ASSLYYGDTGYNEQF
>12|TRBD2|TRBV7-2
ASSYWGGQETQY
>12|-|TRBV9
ASSVEQGTTEAF
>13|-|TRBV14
ASSRDPREMVGYT
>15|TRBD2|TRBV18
ASSPRTSGGASYEQY
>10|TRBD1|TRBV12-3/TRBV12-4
ASSQGAYGYT
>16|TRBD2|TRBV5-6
ASSARLAGGPPYNEQF
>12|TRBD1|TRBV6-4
ASSKQGGTDTQY
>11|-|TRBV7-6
ASSLSSGNTIY
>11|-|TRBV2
ASSRPGTYGYT
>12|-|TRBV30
AWNLGVLPGELF